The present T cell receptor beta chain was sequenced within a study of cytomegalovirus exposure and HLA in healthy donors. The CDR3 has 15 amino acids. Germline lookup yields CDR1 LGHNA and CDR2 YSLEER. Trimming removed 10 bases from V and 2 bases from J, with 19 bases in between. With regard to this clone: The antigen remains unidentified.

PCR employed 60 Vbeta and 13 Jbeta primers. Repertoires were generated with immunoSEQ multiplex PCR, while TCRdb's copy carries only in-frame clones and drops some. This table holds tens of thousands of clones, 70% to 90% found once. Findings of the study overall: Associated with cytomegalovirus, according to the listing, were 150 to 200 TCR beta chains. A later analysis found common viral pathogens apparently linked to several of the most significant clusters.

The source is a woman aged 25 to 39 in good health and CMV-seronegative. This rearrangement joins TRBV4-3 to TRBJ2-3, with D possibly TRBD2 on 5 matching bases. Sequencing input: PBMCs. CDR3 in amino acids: CATKESLAVTDTQYF. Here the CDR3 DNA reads TGCGCCACCAAGGAGTCGCTAGCTGTCACAGATACGCAGTATTTT.